This T cell receptor (beta chain) came from a study of cytomegalovirus exposure and HLA in healthy donors (dated by TCRdb to between 2016 and 2019). The study in broad terms: An earlier analysis of some 600 of the donors reported roughly 300 Gb of sequence data and around 110 million unique TCR beta sequences obtained from about 200 million T cells. An early release that covered 500 to 800 HLA-typed donors contained approximately 320 gigabases of sequencing data and tens of millions of unique TCR sequences. Of the approximately 400 genotyped donors, approximately 80% were placed in the genetic ancestry cluster associated with self-reported Caucasian donors. The study aimed to test whether signatures of past pathogen exposure could be identified by cataloging public T cell receptors. The T cell repertoires of under 750 subjects were profiled by immunosequencing and related to cytomegalovirus serostatus. Along with the approximately 700-subject first cohort, a separate validation cohort of over a hundred different subjects was used. High-throughput TCR immunosequencing, statistical association of individual TCRs with disease status, and machine learning were combined to predict cytomegalovirus infection status. To study patterns of TCR occurrence, a later analysis re-analyzed previously published TCR beta repertoires from just over 650 donors and added high-resolution HLA genotyping. In the later analysis, no new phenotypic data were used to find candidate immune exposures; instead, reliance was placed on TCR beta sequences and their occurrence across donors. An earlier analysis of some 600 of the donors applied high-throughput TCR beta sequencing to assess whether each TCR beta V gene segment acted as functional or pseudogenic. Donor age, sex, ethnicity and CMV serostatus were compiled together with the repertoire data. In a later genetic analysis, genome-wide SNP genotypes for about 55% of the roughly 670 donors were used, and that subset was treated as a discovery cohort. All discovery cohort repertoires had been generated using a single sequencing platform. HLA typing covered class I and class II loci at four-digit resolution. The number of donors typed differed by locus, with about 629-640 for A, B, C, DRB1 and DQB1, around 500 for DQA1, about 610 for DPA1, and around 460 for DPB1. Roughly five DR-DQ haplotypes were handled as single units for association and clustering, since linkage in the cohort was strong. Among 300 to 500 genotyped donors of the cohort, an average of approximately 240,000 unique TCR beta nucleotide sequences was sequenced per donor, of which 15% to 20% were non-productive. Study-level results and caveats: According to a later genetic analysis, donors in an Asian-associated ancestry cluster had fewer N-insertions in productive TCRs than the approximately 690-donor mean. The authors suggested that the approach could potentially be generalized to other disease states and immunological phenotypes. In a later genetic analysis, a missense DCLRE1C variant was associated with V-gene and J-gene trimming of TCR beta chains, and the association was replicated in an independent cohort. A later analysis reported that several top co-occurrence clusters appeared linked to parvovirus B19, influenza, CMV and Epstein-Barr virus. The presence/absence analyses assumed that sequencing depth was roughly uniform across donors, and that assumption may not be true. Assigning TCR associations to individual alleles was difficult when HLA alleles, especially DR and DQ, strongly co-occurred. Because HLA typing was missing for some donors at each locus, association tests included only the typed subset. In a later analysis, HLA-associated TCR beta chains showed more clonal expansion and lower generation probabilities than non-associated chains that were equally common. CMV serostatus was the only immune exposure information available for the cohort. A further reported finding was that TCR beta sequences accurately predicted the HLA-A and HLA-B alleles for most subjects in the first cohort. At a false discovery rate of 0.05, a later analysis linked some 17,000 TCR beta sequences to specific HLA alleles. A later analysis found that TCR association rates varied across HLA loci, with DRB1 alleles showing the most associated TCRs and HLA-C alleles the fewest. Linkage disequilibrium might explain the correlated functional status among segregating V segments, but an unknown experimental factor could not be excluded. In this cohort, only TCR beta chains were sequenced, and detectable features were limited by the absence of alpha or paired-chain data. Across donors, most TCR sequences were observed very rarely, whereas some public TCRs were present in many individuals. The earlier analysis of fewer than 750 of the donors excluded seventeen rarely observed V segments, including chromosome 9 orphons, because counts were too low. Three of the identified cytomegalovirus-associated TCR beta chains were confirmed in vitro to be specific for cytomegalovirus antigens. The sequencing pipeline was judged likely to have produced a cluster of highly shared sequence variants as a technical artifact. Most CMV-associated TCR beta chains appeared to be HLA-restricted in a later analysis, and the HLA associations seemed to be driven largely by CMV exposure. Cytomegalovirus status was reported to be diagnosed by the classifier with high specificity and sensitivity in both the original and validation cohorts. A total of 150 to 200 TCR beta chains were listed by the study as associated with cytomegalovirus. In an earlier analysis of 587 of the donors, most TCR beta V segments were observed in productive rearrangements about 87% or about 30% of the time, broadly matching IMGT annotations. Some IMGT-functional V segments, including TRBV6-2 and TRBV6-3, could not be told apart with the 87-base-pair reads, so those segments were excluded.

As to this clone: This clone's antigen is unknown. No qualities accompany the bases; no much larger clone lies one base away.

The cohort consisted of some 730 healthy bone marrow donors. All cohort members were sampled while nominally healthy, although unrecorded immune exposures were likely present. The donor was CMV seropositive and was included in the group of approximately 300 seropositive cohort members. Every donor gave a peripheral blood sample, and the peripheral blood mononuclear cells from that sample were used for TCR beta sequencing. Genomic DNA was extracted from the blood cell samples with the Qiagen DNeasy Blood Extraction Kit. Receptors were amplified or captured by the immunoSEQ multiplex PCR assay. A mixture of 60 forward primers for TCR Vbeta segments and 13 reverse primers for TCR Jbeta segments was used in the multiplex PCR. The CDR3 region of rearranged TCR beta genes was amplified from genomic DNA by a multiplex PCR assay. Amplified TCR beta libraries were sequenced as 87-base-pair reads on the Illumina HiSeq System. Per the original workflow: In a later analysis, around 80 million unique TCR beta chains were counted across the 500 to 700 repertoires, and some 10 million of these chains were shared by at least two donors. Raw reads were error-corrected and collapsed into unique sequences with a nearest-neighbor algorithm that merged closely related sequences to remove PCR and sequencing errors. CDR3 sequences were aligned to IMGT reference sequences to assign V, D and J gene segments. For a sequence to be retained, a match of at least six nucleotides to both a V gene segment and a J gene segment was required. A rearrangement was called productive if the CDR3 had no stop codons and remained in frame with V and J, and every other rearrangement was called non-productive. CDR3 was defined by IMGT convention, running from the second conserved V-encoded cysteine to the conserved J-encoded phenylalanine. The earlier analysis of a few hundred of the donors excluded any sequence lacking an unambiguous match to a single V gene segment. An earlier analysis of 550 to 650 of the donors classified V segments as functional when productive rearrangements were above 56.7% and as segregating when the standard deviation between donors was above 5%. A statistical classification framework was developed to diagnose cytomegalovirus status using the catalog of TCR beta chain sequences. A later analysis assigned V and J genes by comparing TCR nucleotide sequences with IMGT/GENE-DB human TR gene sequences. In a later analysis, CDR3 sequences and most-parsimonious VDJ recombination scenarios were assigned using the TCRdist pipeline. In a later analysis, every TCR beta chain was defined by the combination of its CDR3 amino acid sequence and its V-gene family, and reads without a unique V-gene family were dropped. To address suspected cross-contamination and a sequencing artifact, a later analysis removed several hundred highly shared, low-generation-probability nucleotide sequences. For each public chain, a later analysis derived a clonal expansion index from normalized ranks of inferred template counts within each repertoire. Generation probabilities in a later analysis came from a VDJ recombination model fitted to out-of-frame rearrangements, and those results were checked against IGoR. In a later analysis, hypergeometric tests were used to score TCR-TCR, TCR-HLA and TCR-CMV co-occurrence, with a repertoire-size bias correction applied to TCR pairs. False discovery rates were estimated in a later analysis by permuting HLA or CMV assignments 20 times. In a later analysis, co-occurring TCRs were grouped using DBSCAN, and TCRdist sequence similarity was added for clustering within HLA-allele-positive subsets. Co-occurrence clustering excluded repertoires with fewer than 30,000 or more than 120,000 public chains, plus five with anomalous nucleotide sharing. TCRdb mirrors the immuneACCESS table, restricted to in-frame sequences. Some clones are absent from its copies; in checked studies, under half trace to an unresolved V gene, and the reason for the others is unknown. The V and J calls and clone size come from that table; D and trimming were worked out from the DNA. The sample profile shows 80,000 or so clones; roughly 72% of them were found once. The top ten clonotypes cover about 20% of the sample.

Based on the germline V gene, the CDR1 and CDR2 sequences are MNHEY and SVGAGI. Counted from cysteine to phenylalanine, this CDR3 has 14 amino acids. This entry keeps only the CDR3 DNA: 42 bases, framed from base 1. The junction shows trimming of 6 bases on V and 2 bases on J, and the gene matches do not reach 4 bases of it. The V and J genes are TRBV6-5 and TRBJ2-7; TRBD1 matches 10 bases in the middle. The sequenced material came from PBMCs. This receptor was identified in a man aged 25-40 years in good health and CMV-seropositive. The DNA sequence reads TGTGCCAGCAGAACCGGGACAGGGGCCTACGAGCAGTACTTC. This codes for CASRTGTGAYEQYF.